These 27 T cell receptor beta chains came from one sample sequenced in a study of blood T cell repertoires in COVID-19. Repertoires were generated with immunoSEQ multiplex PCR, while TCRdb's copy carries only in-frame clones and drops some. The sample holds some 200,000 clones, approximately 85% seen once. Material for sequencing was peripheral blood. The receptors derive from a woman aged 60-75 years with acute or convalescent COVID-19.

This CDR3 is CASSFTRGQPQHF. In nucleotides, the CDR3 is TGTGCCAGCAGTTTCACGCGAGGTCAGCCCCAGCATTTT. V gene TRBV12-3 or TRBV12-4 combines with J gene TRBJ1-5; unclear D gene. The CDR3 contains 13 residues. Trimming stripped 3 bases from V and 6 bases from J, with 9 bases between.

The gene calls are TRBV29-1 and TRBJ2-6; 9 nucleotides align to TRBD1. The CDR3 is made up of 18 amino acids. Unmatched junction bases numbered 9, after V lost 3 bases and J lost 0 bases. CDR1 and CDR2 from the germline V gene are SQVTM and ANQGSEA. The CDR3 bases are TGCAGCGTTGAGAACCGGGACAGGGCTAGCTCTGGGGCCAACGTCCTGACTTTC. Translation gives CSVENRDRASSGANVLTF.

The rearrangement links TRBV29-1 to TRBJ2-2, with 7 bases aligning to TRBD1. This CDR3 comprises 13 residues. V shed 4 bases and J 4 bases; nucleotides not matched to a gene: 3. Germline V gene data show CDR1 as SQVTM and CDR2 as ANQGSEA. CDR3 sequence (DNA): TGCAGCGTTGGGGACAGCTTCACCGGGGAGCTGTTTTTT. Amino acids: CSVGDSFTGELFF.

The rearrangement joins TRBV7-8 to TRBJ1-4; possibly TRBD1 for D (5 bases). The germline gives CDR1 SGHVS, CDR2 FQNEAQ. There are 15 residues in the CDR3. With 4 bases removed from V and 5 bases from J, the gap between germline ends came to 14 bases. The CDR3 DNA is TGTGCCAGCAGCTACCTGGGGACTGACAATGAAAAACTGTTTTTT. It is translated as CASSYLGTDNEKLFF.

This chain links TRBV19 with TRBJ1-5, with TRBD1 identical over 10 bases. Germline trimming cut 7 bases from V and 7 bases from J; bases unmatched to any gene: 7. Per germline, CDR1 LNHDA and CDR2 SQIVND (reference sequence). The CDR3 is 14 amino acids. CDR3 in DNA: TGTGCCAGTACCCCCGACAGGGGGCGGCAGCCCCAGCATTTT. Amino acid sequence: CASTPDRGRQPQHF.

The rearrangement joins TRBV27 to TRBJ1-2; the D gene is possibly TRBD1 (6 bases). Germline V gives CDR1 MNHEY, CDR2 SMNVEV (reference sequence). The ends were cut back, 2 bases at V and 6 bases at J, with 16 bases in the middle. The CDR3 runs 15 residues. Here the CDR3 reads CASSLLPTGQHGYTF. CDR3 nucleotide sequence: TGTGCCAGCAGTTTACTCCCCACAGGGCAGCATGGCTACACCTTC.

The chain employs TRBV28 and TRBJ2-7; 7 bases are shared with TRBD1. CDR1 and CDR2 (germline): MDHEN, SYDVKM. The CDR3 has 14 amino acids. Trimming at V came to 5 bases and at J to 2 bases, leaving 6 bases not matched to a gene. The CDR3 DNA reads TGTGCCAGCAGTCCGCCCGGGACAGCCTACGAGCAGTACTTC. This codes for CASSPPGTAYEQYF.

The chain uses TRBV30 and TRBJ1-2, with D possibly being TRBD1 (5 bases). The CDR3 extends over 11 amino acids. The V end lost 4 bases, the J end lost 7 bases, and 10 bases lay between the germline ends. The germline V gene encodes CDR1 GTSNPN and CDR2 SVGIG (reference sequence). The CDR3: CAWNQGFGYTF. CDR3 in DNA: TGTGCCTGGAATCAGGGTTTTGGCTACACCTTC.

This clone was counted once. The gene calls are TRBV7-9 and TRBJ2-2; 8 bases match TRBD1. Germline CDR1 SEHNR, CDR2 FQNEAQ (reference sequence). CDR3 size: 16 residues. With V trimmed by 1 base and J by 4 bases, 5 bases remained unmatched. CDR3 in amino acids: CASSLVAGGGTGELFF. CDR3 coding DNA: TGTGCCAGCAGCTTAGTGGCAGGGGGCGGCACCGGGGAGCTGTTTTTT.

V usage is TRBV27 and J usage is TRBJ1-6, with 7 bases identical to TRBD1. This CDR3 spans 14 amino acids. Trimming removed 6 bases from V and 10 bases from J; junction bases left unmatched: 9. The germline V gene has CDR1 MNHEY and CDR2 SMNVEV (reference sequence). The CDR3 DNA follows: TGTGCCAGCAGACTCGACAGGGCCGGGTCACCCCTCCACTTT. This sequence encodes CASRLDRAGSPLHF.

CDR3 residues: CASSHLAATGYEQYV. CDR3 DNA sequence: TGCGCCAGCAGCCATCTAGCGGCGACGGGCTACGAGCAGTACGTC. The chain combines TRBV4-1 with TRBJ2-7; TRBD2 aligns across 7 bases. V lost 3 bases, J lost 3 bases, and 8 bases stayed unmatched. Germline CDR1 reads MGHRA; CDR2 reads YSYEKL. This CDR3 has 15 amino acids.

The chain links TRBV12-2 to TRBJ1-1. TRBV12-2 is classified as a pseudogene. The CDR3 contains 16 residues. CDR3: CASRLARDSMNTEAFF. The CDR3 DNA reads TGTGCAAGTCGCTTAGCGCGGGATTCGATGAACACTGAAGCTTTCTTT.

This rearrangement joins TRBV6-5 to TRBJ2-7, with 10 bases identical to TRBD1. The CDR3 consists of 14 residues. In germline, CDR1 is MNHEY, CDR2 SVGAGI. V shed 6 bases, J shed 4 bases, and the junction held 6 bases outside the gene matches. The CDR3 DNA reads TGTGCCAGCAGAGGGACAGGGGCAGGGTACGAGCAGTACTTC. Amino acids: CASRGTGAGYEQYF.

The chain employs TRBV7-9 and TRBJ1-1; TRBD1 matches 7 bases. CDR1 and CDR2 (germline): SEHNR, FQNEAQ (reference sequence). The CDR3 has 16 amino acids. V was clipped by 5 bases and J by 7 bases; unmatched bases: 16. CDR3 region: CASSPGGTAVGLEAFF. In nucleotides, the CDR3 is TGTGCCAGCAGCCCCGGAGGGACAGCTGTGGGGCTTGAAGCTTTCTTT.

V is TRBV27 and J is TRBJ2-3, with D unresolved. The CDR3 length is 16 residues. Germline V gene sequence: CDR1 MNHEY, CDR2 SMNVEV (reference sequence). V lost 4 bases and J lost 2, with 16 bases in between. CDR3 nucleotide sequence: TGTGCCAGCAGTTATTGGGCCACAAAATTCACAGATACGCAGTATTTT. This sequence encodes CASSYWATKFTDTQYF.

The chain uses TRBV2 and TRBJ2-1; 13 bases are shared with TRBD2. Unmatched junction bases numbered 9, after V lost 4 bases and J lost 12 bases. The CDR3 is made up of 15 amino acids. Per the germline V gene, CDR1 is SNHLY and CDR2 is FYNNEI. CDR3 bases: TGTGCCAGCAGTGCACTCGGACTAGCGGGAGAACGGCAGTTCTTC. As protein: CASSALGLAGERQFF.

The chain uses TRBV30 and TRBJ2-1, with 8 positions matching TRBD2. V shed 3 bases and J 6 bases; nucleotides not matched to a gene: 4. Germline assignment: CDR1 GTSNPN and CDR2 SVGIG (reference sequence). The CDR3 runs to 13 residues. The CDR3 protein is CAWRAGAGNEQFF. The CDR3 bases are TGTGCCTGGAGAGCGGGAGCGGGCAATGAGCAGTTCTTC. Based on the CDR3 plus reference TRBV30 and TRBJ2-1, the full variable domain is SQTIHQWPATLVQPVGSPLSLECTVEGTSNPNLYWYRQAAGRGLQLLFYSVGIGQISSEVPQNLSASRPQDRQFILSSKKLLLSDSGFYLCAWRAGAGNEQFFGPGTRLTVL.

The chain employs TRBV30 and TRBJ1-4; perhaps TRBD1 as D (5 bases). The CDR3 sequence is 13 residues long. Trimming shortened V by 7 bases and J by 4 bases, and 13 bases separated the two germline ends. Germline V gene data show CDR1 as GTSNPN and CDR2 as SVGIG (reference sequence). The CDR3 DNA follows: TGTGCCTTTACAGGACCTAATAATGAAAAACTGTTTTTT. It encodes CAFTGPNNEKLFF. The full variable domain, its missing parts supplied by reference TRBV30 and TRBJ1-4, is SQTIHQWPATLVQPVGSPLSLECTVEGTSNPNLYWYRQAAGRGLQLLFYSVGIGQISSEVPQNLSASRPQDRQFILSSKKLLLSDSGFYLCAFTGPNNEKLFFGSGTQLSVL.

The CDR3 nucleotides read TGTGCCAGCAACAGCGGCCCCTCGTACAATGAGCAGTTCTTC. Protein product: CASNSGPSYNEQFF. This chain uses TRBV2 with TRBJ2-1; possible D gene TRBD2, 5 bases. The CDR3 loop spans 14 amino acids. V was pared by 7 bases and J by 4 bases, with 14 bases between. The germline gives CDR1 SNHLY, CDR2 FYNNEI.

The rearrangement joins TRBV28 to TRBJ1-3, with D perhaps matching TRBD1 (5 bases). The V gene lost 5 bases and the J gene lost 0 bases, with 11 bases spanning the gap. Germline V CDR1 and CDR2: MDHEN, SYDVKM. CDR3 size: 15 residues. The CDR3: CASSAGRASGNTIYF. CDR3 DNA: TGTGCCAGCAGTGCGGGACGGGCCTCTGGAAACACCATATATTTT.

The chain combines TRBV4-2 with TRBJ1-4, with D perhaps matching TRBD1 (6 bases). CDR1 and CDR2 from the germline V gene are LGHNA and YNFKEQ. V was pared by 3 bases and J by 6 bases, with 11 bases between. This CDR3 region has 14 residues. The CDR3 sequence: CASSQPGEHEKLFF. The CDR3 DNA reads TGTGCCAGCAGCCAGCCAGGGGAGCATGAAAAACTGTTTTTT.

The rearrangement uses TRBV28 and TRBJ1-2; the D gene is possibly TRBD1 (6 bases). Trimming removed 5 bases at V and 2 bases at J, with 12 bases between. This CDR3 has 14 residues. CDR1 is MDHEN, CDR2 SYDVKM, per germline. CDR3 in DNA: TGTGCCAGCAGTATGGACAGCAACAACTATGGCTACACCTTC. Protein sequence: CASSMDSNNYGYTF.

This rearrangement joins TRBV23-1 to TRBJ2-1; D gene uncertain. TRBV23-1 is known as an ORF, though its function is uncertain. This CDR3 contains 15 residues. Trimming shortened V by 4 bases and J by 6 bases, and 16 bases separated the two germline ends. The CDR3 sequence is CASSLRYQAVNEQFF. DNA of the CDR3: TGCGCCAGCAGTCTAAGATACCAGGCCGTCAATGAGCAGTTCTTC.

The rearrangement uses TRBV6-2 or TRBV6-3 and TRBJ2-5; D call uncertain. CDR1 is MNHEY and CDR2 is SVGEGT in the germline V gene. V was pared by 3 bases and J by 5 bases, with 16 bases between. This CDR3 spans 15 amino acids. The CDR3 sequence: CASSYDGRSPETQYF. CDR3 DNA: TGTGCCAGCAGTTATGATGGGCGCTCGCCCGAGACCCAGTACTTC.

The chain couples TRBV3-1 (or the pseudogene TRBV3-2) to TRBJ2-5; possible D gene TRBD1, 5 bases. From germline, CDR1 is LGHDT and CDR2 YNNKEL (reference sequence). CDR3 length equals 13 residues. The V and J ends lost 5 bases and 9 bases respectively, with 16 bases between them. In DNA form, the CDR3 reads TGTGCCAGCAGCGCAGGGCTTATGGATGCCCAGTACTTC. Translated, it gives CASSAGLMDAQYF.

The chain is built from TRBV5-1 and TRBJ1-2; no firm D call. Germline CDR1 and CDR2: SGHRS and YFSETQ. This CDR3 is built from 16 residues. Deletions cut 3 bases from V and 2 bases from J, with 17 bases between. CDR3 coding DNA: TGCGCCAGCAGCTCAAACCAATGGAGTTTGAACTATGGCTACACCTTC. Residues: CASSSNQWSLNYGYTF.

This chain uses TRBV6-5 with TRBJ2-3; D is unclear. Germline CDR1 is MNHEY and CDR2 is SVGAGI. Between the trimmed V and J ends, which lost 0 bases and 1 base, there was a span of 11 bases. The CDR3 consists of 16 residues. Here the CDR3 reads CASSYSPSPGTDTQYF. The CDR3 DNA is TGTGCCAGCAGTTACTCCCCCTCTCCCGGCACAGATACGCAGTATTTT.